The present entry profiles one T cell receptor (beta chain) with its context. TCRdb's copy holds only in-frame clones and misses some; the assay was immunoSEQ multiplex PCR. The sample has 30,000 to 35,000 clones, approximately 93% seen once; the top ten hold under 7%. Germline CDR1 LGHDT, CDR2 YNNKEL (reference sequence). The CDR3 is 13 residues long. Trimming took 2 bases from V and 3 from J, leaving 7 bases between them. The data were taken from a study of control samples from healthy donors and cancer patients. This clonotype was sampled from a man in his 60s in good health. V and J are TRBV3-1 (or the pseudogene TRBV3-2) and TRBJ1-1, with D uncertain. The sequenced sample was blood. This chain's CDR3 is CASSQLTDTEAFF. CDR3 bases: TGTGCCAGCAGCCAATTAACAGACACTGAAGCTTTCTTT.